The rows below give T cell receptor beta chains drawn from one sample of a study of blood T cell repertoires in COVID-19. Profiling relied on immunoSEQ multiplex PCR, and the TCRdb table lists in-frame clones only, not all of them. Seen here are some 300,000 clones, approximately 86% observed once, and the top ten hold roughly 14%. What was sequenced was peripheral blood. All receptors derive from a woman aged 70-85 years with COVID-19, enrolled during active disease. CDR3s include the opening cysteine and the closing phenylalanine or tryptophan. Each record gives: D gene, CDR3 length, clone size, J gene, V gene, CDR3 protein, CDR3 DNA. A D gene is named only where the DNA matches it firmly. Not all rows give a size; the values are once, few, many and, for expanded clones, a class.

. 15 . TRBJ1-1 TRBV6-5 CASSPTGGVGTEAFF TGTGCCAGCAGTCCCACCGGAGGGGTTGGCACTGAAGCTTTCTTT
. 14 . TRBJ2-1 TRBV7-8 CASSFRGPENEQFF TGTGCCAGCAGCTTTAGGGGTCCCGAGAATGAGCAGTTCTTC
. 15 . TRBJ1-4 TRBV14 CASSQEWGLGEKLFF TGTGCCAGCAGCCAAGAATGGGGGCTGGGTGAAAAACTGTTTTTT
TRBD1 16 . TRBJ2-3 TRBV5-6 CASSLGTGLSRDTQYF TGTGCCAGCAGCTTGGGGACAGGATTATCACGAGATACGCAGTATTTT
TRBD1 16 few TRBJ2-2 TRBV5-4 CASSLPGTGGSGELFF TGTGCCAGCAGCTTGCCGGGGACAGGGGGCAGCGGGGAGCTGTTTTTT
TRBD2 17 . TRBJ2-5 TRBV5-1 CASSLLAGTTSQETQYF TGCGCCAGCAGCTTACTAGCGGGGACGACCTCTCAAGAGACCCAGTACTTC
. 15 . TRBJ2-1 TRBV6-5 CASSYSAGLGNEQFF TGTGCCAGCAGTTACTCTGCAGGGCTAGGCAATGAGCAGTTCTTC
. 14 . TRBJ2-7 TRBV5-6 CASSPPPSMDEQYF TGTGCCAGCAGCCCACCCCCGAGTATGGACGAGCAGTACTTC
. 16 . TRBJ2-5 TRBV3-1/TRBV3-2 CASSQGIGTAQETQYF TGTGCCAGCAGCCAAGGGATCGGGACTGCCCAAGAGACCCAGTACTTC
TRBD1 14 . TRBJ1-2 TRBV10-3 CAITEKQGATGYTF TGTGCCATCACCGAGAAACAGGGGGCCACTGGCTACACCTTC
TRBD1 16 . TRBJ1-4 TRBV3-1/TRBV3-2 CASSQEQGAFPVKLFF TGTGCCAGCAGCCAAGAGCAGGGGGCGTTCCCCGTAAAACTGTTTTTT
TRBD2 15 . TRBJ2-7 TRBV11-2 CASSAERTSSGEQYF TGTGCCAGCAGCGCGGAGCGGACTAGTAGTGGCGAGCAGTACTTC
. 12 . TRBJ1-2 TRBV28 CASTGNEYGYTF TGTGCCAGCACCGGGAACGAGTATGGCTACACCTTC
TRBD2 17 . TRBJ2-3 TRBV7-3 CASSLFGSGGSTDTQYF TGTGCCAGCAGCTTATTCGGTAGCGGGGGAAGCACAGATACGCAGTATTTT
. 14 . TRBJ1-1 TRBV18 CASSSGGGGFGAFF TGTGCCAGCTCCAGCGGGGGGGGCGGCTTCGGAGCTTTCTTT
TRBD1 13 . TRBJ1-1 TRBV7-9 CASSLDRWGEAFF TGTGCCAGCAGCCTGGACAGGTGGGGTGAAGCTTTCTTT
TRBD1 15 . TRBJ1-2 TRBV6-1 CASSDGTGQDYGYTF TGTGCCAGCAGTGATGGGACAGGGCAAGACTATGGCTACACCTTC
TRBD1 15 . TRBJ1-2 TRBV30 CAWRVPGDRGQGYTF TGTGCCTGGAGAGTTCCCGGGGACAGGGGGCAAGGCTACACCTTC
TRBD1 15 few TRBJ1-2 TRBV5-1 CASSRDRGGAYGYTF TGCGCCAGCAGCCGGGACAGGGGAGGGGCCTATGGCTACACCTTC
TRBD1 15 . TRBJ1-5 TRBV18 CASSPDRGGNQPQHF TGTGCCAGCTCACCAGACAGGGGCGGGAATCAGCCCCAGCATTTT
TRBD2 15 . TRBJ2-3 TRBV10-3 CAISGLAGKTDTQYF TGTGCCATTTCCGGACTAGCGGGGAAGACAGATACGCAGTATTTT
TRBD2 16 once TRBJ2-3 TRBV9 CASSVEGLADSDTQYF TGTGCCAGCAGCGTAGAGGGACTAGCGGATTCAGATACGCAGTATTTT
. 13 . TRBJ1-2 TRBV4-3 CASSQDRLDGYTF TGCGCCAGCAGCCAAGATCGGTTAGATGGCTACACCTTC
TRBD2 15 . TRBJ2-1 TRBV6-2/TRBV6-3 CASSPGLAEYNEQFF TGTGCCAGCAGTCCGGGACTAGCGGAATACAATGAGCAGTTCTTC
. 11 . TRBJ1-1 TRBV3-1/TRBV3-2 CASSLRAEAFF TGTGCCAGCAGCCTGCGCGCCGAAGCTTTCTTT
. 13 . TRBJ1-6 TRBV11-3 CASSLTLWSPLHF TGTGCCAGCAGCTTAACACTATGGTCACCCCTCCACTTT
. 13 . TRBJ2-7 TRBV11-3 CASSLGGTYEQYF TGTGCCAGCAGCTTAGGCGGGACTTACGAGCAGTACTTC
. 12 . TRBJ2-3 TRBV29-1 CSASGLGDTQYF TGCAGCGCCTCAGGGTTAGGGGATACGCAGTATTTT
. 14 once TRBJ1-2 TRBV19 CASSIRTTAYGYTF TGTGCCAGTAGTATCCGGACAACGGCCTATGGCTACACCTTC
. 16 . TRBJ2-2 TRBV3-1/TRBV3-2 CASSESRDFRTGELFF TGTGCCAGCAGCGAGAGCCGGGACTTTAGAACCGGGGAGCTGTTTTTT
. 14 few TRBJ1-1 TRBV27 CASIPFARGTEAFF TGTGCCAGCATCCCCTTCGCCCGGGGAACTGAAGCTTTCTTT
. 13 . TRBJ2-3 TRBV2 CAGGAQGTDTQYF TGTGCCGGGGGGGCGCAGGGGACAGATACGCAGTATTTT
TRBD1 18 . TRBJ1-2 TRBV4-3 CASSQEPGDRGLIYGYTF TGCGCCAGCAGCCAGGAGCCCGGTGACAGGGGGCTTATCTATGGCTACACCTTC
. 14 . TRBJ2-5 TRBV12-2 CASRLVEGGETQYF TGTGCAAGTCGCTTAGTAGAGGGAGGAGAGACCCAGTACTTC
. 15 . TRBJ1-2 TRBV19 CASSFSGYSAYGYTF TGTGCCAGTAGCTTTTCAGGATACTCTGCCTATGGCTACACCTTC
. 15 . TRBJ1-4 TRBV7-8 CASSFNEGANEKLFF TGTGCCAGCAGCTTTAATGAAGGGGCTAATGAAAAACTGTTTTTT
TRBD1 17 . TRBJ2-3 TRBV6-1 CASSEATGTGSPDTQYF TGTGCCAGCAGTGAAGCAACCGGGACAGGGTCCCCAGATACGCAGTATTTT